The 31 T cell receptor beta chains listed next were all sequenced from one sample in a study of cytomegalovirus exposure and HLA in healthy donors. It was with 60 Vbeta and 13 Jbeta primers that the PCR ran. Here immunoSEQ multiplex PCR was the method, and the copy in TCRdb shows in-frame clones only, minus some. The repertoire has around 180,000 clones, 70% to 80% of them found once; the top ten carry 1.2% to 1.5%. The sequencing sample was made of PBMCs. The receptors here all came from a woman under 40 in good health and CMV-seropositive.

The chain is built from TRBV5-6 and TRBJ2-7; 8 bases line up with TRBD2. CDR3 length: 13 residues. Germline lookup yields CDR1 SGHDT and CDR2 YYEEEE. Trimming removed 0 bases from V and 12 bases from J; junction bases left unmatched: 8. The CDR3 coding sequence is TGTGCCAGCAGCTTGGGAGCCAGCGGGAGAACGTACTTC. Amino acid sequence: CASSLGASGRTYF.

The CDR3 DNA is TGTGCCTGGAACACTACTAGCGGAGGCATGCCCAAAAACATTCAGTACTTC. Translation gives CAWNTTSGGMPKNIQYF. The chain uses TRBV30 and TRBJ2-4; 8 bases are a match to TRBD2. The CDR3 length is 17 residues. J gave up 2 bases and V 4 bases, and 13 bases lay outside the gene matches. Germline lookup yields CDR1 GTSNPN and CDR2 SVGIG (reference sequence).

The CDR3 DNA sequence: TGTGCCAGCAGCGGGACAGGGGTACAAGAGACCCAGTACTTC. Translating gives CASSGTGVQETQYF. The chain employs TRBV2 and TRBJ2-5; 10 nucleotides agree with TRBD1. With 6 bases clipped from V and 2 bases from J, the junction kept 3 bases outside the gene matches. CDR1 and CDR2 (germline): SNHLY, FYNNEI. The CDR3 runs 14 residues.

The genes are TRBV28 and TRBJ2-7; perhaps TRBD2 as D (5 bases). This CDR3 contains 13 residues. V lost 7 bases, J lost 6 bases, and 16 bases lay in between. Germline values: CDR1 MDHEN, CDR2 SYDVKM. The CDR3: CASIPAAAGEQYF. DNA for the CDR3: TGTGCCAGCATCCCTGCGGCGGCGGGCGAGCAGTACTTC. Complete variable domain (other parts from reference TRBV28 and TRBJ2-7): DVKVTQSSRYLVKRTGEKVFLECVQDMDHENMFWYRQDPGLGLRLIYFSYDVKMKEKGDIPEGYSVSREKKERFSLILESASTNQTSMYLCASIPAAAGEQYFGPGTRLTVT.

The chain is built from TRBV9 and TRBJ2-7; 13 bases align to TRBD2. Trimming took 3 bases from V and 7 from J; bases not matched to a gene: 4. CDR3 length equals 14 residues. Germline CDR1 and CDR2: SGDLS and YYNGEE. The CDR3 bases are TGTGCCAGCAGCGGAACTAGCGGGAGGGGAGAGCAGTACTTC. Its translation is CASSGTSGRGEQYF.

CDR3 region: CASSDGRSVGYTF. In DNA form, the CDR3 reads TGTGCCAGCAGTGACGGCAGATCCGTGGGCTACACCTTC. The chain carries TRBV6-4 and TRBJ1-2, with D unresolved. Trimming pared 2 bases from V and 8 bases from J, leaving 12 bases between. The CDR3 has 13 residues. Germline-derived CDR1 and CDR2 are MRHNA and SNTAGT.

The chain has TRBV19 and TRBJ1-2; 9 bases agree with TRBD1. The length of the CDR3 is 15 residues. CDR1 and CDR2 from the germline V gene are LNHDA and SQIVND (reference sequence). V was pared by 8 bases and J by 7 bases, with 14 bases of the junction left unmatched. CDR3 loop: CASGENRGRRSGYTF. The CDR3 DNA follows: TGTGCCAGTGGGGAGAACAGGGGGCGCAGATCTGGCTACACCTTC. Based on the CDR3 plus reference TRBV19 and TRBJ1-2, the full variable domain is DGGITQSPKYLFRKEGQNVTLSCEQNLNHDAMYWYRQDPGQGLRLIYYSQIVNDFQKGDIAEGYSVSREKKESFPLTVTSAQKNPTAFYLCASGENRGRRSGYTFGSGTRLTVV.

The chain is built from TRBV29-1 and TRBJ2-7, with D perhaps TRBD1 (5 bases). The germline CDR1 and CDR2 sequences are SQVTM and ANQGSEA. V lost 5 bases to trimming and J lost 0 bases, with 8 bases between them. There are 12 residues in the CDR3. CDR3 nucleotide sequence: TGCAGCGTTAAGGACAACTCCTACGAGCAGTACTTC. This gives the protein CSVKDNSYEQYF.

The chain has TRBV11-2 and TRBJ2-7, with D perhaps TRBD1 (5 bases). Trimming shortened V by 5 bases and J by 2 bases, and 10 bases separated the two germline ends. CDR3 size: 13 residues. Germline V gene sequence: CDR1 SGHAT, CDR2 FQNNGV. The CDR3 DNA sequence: TGTGCCAGCAGCCTGACAGCTACCTACGAGCAGTACTTC. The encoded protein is CASSLTATYEQYF.

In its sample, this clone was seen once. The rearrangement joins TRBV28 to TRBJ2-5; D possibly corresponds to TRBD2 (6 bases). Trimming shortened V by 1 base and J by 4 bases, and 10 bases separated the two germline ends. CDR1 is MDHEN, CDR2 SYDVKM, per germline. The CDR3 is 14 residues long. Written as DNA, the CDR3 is TGTGCCAGCAGTTTATTCTGGGGAGGAGAGACCCAGTACTTC. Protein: CASSLFWGGETQYF.

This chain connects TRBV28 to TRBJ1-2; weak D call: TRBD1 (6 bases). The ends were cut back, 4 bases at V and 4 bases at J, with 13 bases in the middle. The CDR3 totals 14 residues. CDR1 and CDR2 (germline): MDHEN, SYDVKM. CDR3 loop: CASSSGAAGYGYTF. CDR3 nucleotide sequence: TGTGCCAGCAGTTCAGGGGCGGCAGGCTATGGCTACACCTTC.

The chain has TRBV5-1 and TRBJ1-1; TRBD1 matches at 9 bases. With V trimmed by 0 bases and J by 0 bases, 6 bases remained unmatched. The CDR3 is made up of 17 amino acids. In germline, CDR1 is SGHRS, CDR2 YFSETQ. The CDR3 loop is CASSLAGQGIMNTEAFF. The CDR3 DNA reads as TGCGCCAGCAGCTTGGCAGGACAGGGGATTATGAACACTGAAGCTTTCTTT.

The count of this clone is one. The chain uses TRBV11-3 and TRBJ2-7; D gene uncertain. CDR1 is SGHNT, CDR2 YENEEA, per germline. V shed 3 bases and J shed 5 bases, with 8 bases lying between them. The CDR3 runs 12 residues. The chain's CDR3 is CASSLRPNEQYF. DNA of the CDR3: TGTGCCAGCAGCTTGCGTCCAAACGAGCAGTACTTC.

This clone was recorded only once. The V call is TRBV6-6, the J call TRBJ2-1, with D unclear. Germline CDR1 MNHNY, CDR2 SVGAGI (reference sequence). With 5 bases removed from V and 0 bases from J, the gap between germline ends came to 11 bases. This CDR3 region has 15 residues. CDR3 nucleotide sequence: TGTGCCAGCAGTCCACACCAAAGCTCCTACAATGAGCAGTTCTTC. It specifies CASSPHQSSYNEQFF.

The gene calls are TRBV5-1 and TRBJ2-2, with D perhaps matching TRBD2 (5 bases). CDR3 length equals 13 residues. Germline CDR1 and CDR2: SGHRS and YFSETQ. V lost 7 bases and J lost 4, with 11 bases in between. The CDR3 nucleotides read TGCGCCAGCGCCTGGGAGTTCACCGGGGAGCTGTTTTTT. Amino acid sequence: CASAWEFTGELFF.

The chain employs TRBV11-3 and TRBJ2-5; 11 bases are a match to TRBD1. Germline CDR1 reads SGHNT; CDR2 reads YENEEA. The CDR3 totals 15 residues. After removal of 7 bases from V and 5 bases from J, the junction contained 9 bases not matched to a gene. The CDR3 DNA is TGTGCCAGCACCGAGGACAGGGGGCTCTGGGAGACCCAGTACTTC. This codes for CASTEDRGLWETQYF.

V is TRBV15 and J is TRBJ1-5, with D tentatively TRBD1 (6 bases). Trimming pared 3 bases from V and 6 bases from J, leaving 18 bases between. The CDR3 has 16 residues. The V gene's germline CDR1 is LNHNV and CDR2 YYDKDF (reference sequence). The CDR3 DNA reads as TGTGCCACCAGCAGGGATACCTCCGGGACACCTCAGCCCCAGCATTTT. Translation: CATSRDTSGTPQPQHF.

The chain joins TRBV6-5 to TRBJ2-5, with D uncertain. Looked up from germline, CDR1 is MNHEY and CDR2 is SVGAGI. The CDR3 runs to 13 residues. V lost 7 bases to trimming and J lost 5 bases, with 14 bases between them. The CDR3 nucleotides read TGTGCCAGCAAACTCCCGGGTGGGGAGACCCAGTACTTC. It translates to CASKLPGGETQYF.

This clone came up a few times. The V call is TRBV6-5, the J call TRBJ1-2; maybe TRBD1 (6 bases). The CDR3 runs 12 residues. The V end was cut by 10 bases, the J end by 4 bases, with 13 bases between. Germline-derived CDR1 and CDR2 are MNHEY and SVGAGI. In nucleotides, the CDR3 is TGTGCCACCGGGGGGGCGACCTATGGCTACACCTTC. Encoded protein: CATGGATYGYTF.

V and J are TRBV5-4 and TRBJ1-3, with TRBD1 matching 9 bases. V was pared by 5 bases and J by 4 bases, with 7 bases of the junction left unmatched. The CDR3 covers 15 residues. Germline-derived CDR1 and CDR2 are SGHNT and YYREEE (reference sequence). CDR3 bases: TGTGCCAGCAGTTTTGGGACAGGGTTCGGAAACACCATATATTTT. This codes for CASSFGTGFGNTIYF.

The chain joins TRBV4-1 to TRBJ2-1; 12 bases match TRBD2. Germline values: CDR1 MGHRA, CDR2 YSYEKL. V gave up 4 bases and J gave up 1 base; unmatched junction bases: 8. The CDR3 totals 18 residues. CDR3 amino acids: CASSPGQLAGGSYNEQFF. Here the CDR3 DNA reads TGCGCCAGCAGCCCAGGACAACTAGCGGGAGGATCCTACAATGAGCAGTTCTTC.

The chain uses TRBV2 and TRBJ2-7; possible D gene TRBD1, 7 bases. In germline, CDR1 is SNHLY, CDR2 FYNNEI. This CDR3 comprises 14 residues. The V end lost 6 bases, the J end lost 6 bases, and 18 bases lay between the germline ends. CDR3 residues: CASRTGTAFSEQYF. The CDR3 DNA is TGTGCCAGCAGGACAGGGACTGCCTTTAGCGAGCAGTACTTC.

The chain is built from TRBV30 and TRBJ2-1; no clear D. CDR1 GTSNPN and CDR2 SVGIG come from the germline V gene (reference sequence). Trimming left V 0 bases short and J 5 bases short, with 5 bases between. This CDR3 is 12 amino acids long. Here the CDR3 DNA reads TGTGCCTGGAGTGTAACGGACAATGAGCAGTTCTTC. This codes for CAWSVTDNEQFF. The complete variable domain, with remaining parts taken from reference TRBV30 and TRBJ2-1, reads SQTIHQWPATLVQPVGSPLSLECTVEGTSNPNLYWYRQAAGRGLQLLFYSVGIGQISSEVPQNLSASRPQDRQFILSSKKLLLSDSGFYLCAWSVTDNEQFFGPGTRLTVL.

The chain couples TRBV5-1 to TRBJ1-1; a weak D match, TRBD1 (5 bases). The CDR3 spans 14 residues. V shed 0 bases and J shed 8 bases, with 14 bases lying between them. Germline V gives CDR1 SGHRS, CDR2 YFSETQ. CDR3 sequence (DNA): TGCGCCAGCAGCTTGGGACAGATCGATGAGGAAGCTTTCTTT. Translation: CASSLGQIDEEAFF.

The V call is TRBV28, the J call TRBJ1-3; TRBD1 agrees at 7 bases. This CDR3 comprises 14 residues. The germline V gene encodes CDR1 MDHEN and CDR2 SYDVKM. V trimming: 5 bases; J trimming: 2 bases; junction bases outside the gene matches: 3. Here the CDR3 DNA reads TGTGCCAGCAGTCCCACAGGGGCTGGAAACACCATATATTTT. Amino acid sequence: CASSPTGAGNTIYF.

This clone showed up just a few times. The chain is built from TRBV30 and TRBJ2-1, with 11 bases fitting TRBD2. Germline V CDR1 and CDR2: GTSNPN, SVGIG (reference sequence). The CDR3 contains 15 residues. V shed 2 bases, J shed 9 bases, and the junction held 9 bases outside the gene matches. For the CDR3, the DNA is TGTGCCTGGAGTCCACTAGCGGGAGATTCGTCTGAGCAGTTCTTC. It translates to CAWSPLAGDSSEQFF.

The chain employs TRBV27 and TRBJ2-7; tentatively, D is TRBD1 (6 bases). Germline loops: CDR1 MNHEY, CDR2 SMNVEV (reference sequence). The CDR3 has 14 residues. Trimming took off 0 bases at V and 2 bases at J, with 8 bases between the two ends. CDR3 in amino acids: CASSLSAGAYEQYF. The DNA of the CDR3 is TGTGCCAGCAGTTTATCGGCAGGGGCCTACGAGCAGTACTTC.

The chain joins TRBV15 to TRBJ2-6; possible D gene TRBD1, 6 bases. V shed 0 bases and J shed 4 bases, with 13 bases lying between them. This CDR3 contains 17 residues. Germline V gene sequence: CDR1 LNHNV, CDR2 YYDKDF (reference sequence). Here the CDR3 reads CATSRDTGPWGANVLTF. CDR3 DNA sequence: TGTGCCACCAGCAGAGATACAGGGCCTTGGGGGGCCAACGTCCTGACTTTC.

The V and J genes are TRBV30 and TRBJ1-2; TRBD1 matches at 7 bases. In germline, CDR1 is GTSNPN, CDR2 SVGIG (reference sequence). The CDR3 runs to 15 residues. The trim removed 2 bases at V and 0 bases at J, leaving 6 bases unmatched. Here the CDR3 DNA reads TGTGCCTGGAGTCCGGGACAGCCATCTAACTATGGCTACACCTTC. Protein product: CAWSPGQPSNYGYTF.

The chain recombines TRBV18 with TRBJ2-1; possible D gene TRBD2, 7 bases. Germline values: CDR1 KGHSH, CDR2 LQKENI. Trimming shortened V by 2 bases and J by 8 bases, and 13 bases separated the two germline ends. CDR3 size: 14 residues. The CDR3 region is CASSPGGATDEQFF. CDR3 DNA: TGTGCCAGCTCACCAGGGGGGGCGACGGATGAGCAGTTCTTC.

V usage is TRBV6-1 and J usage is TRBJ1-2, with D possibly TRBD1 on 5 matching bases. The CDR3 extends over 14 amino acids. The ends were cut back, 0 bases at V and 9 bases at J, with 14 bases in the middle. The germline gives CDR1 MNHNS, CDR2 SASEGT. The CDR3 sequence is CASSEAGTSRSYTF. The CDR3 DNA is TGTGCCAGCAGTGAAGCAGGGACTTCCCGGAGCTACACCTTC.